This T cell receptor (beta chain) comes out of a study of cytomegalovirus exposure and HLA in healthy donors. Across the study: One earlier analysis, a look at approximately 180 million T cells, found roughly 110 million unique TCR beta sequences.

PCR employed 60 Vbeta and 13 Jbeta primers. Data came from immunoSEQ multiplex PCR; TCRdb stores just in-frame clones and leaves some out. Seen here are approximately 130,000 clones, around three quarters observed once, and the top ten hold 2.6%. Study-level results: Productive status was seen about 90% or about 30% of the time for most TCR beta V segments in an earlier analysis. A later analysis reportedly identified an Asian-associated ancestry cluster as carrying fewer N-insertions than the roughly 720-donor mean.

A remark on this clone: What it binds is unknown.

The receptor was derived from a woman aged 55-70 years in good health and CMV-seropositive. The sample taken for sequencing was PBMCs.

The CDR3 bases are TGTGCCAGTAGTACTACCAGGGGGACTGAAGCTTTCTTT. This encodes CASSTTRGTEAFF. The chain links TRBV19 to TRBJ1-1; TRBD1 aligns across 7 bases. Germline CDR1 LNHDA, CDR2 SQIVND (reference sequence). This CDR3 contains 13 residues. V shed 4 bases and J 5 bases; nucleotides not matched to a gene: 4.